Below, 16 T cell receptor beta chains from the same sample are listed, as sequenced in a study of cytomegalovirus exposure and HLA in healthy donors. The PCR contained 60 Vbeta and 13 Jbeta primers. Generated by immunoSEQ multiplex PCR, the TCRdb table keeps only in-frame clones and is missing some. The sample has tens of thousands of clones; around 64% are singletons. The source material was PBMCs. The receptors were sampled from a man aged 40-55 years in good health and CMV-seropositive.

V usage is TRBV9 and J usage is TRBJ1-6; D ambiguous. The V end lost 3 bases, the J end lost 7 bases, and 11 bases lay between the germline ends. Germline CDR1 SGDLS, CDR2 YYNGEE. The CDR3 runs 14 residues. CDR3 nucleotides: TGTGCCAGCAGCGGGGCAGCTGCCAATTCACCCCTCCACTTT. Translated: CASSGAAANSPLHF.

This CDR3 is CASSELLTTGDTQYF. In nucleotides, the CDR3 is TGTGCCAGCAGTGAACTCTTGACTACAGGGGATACGCAGTATTTT. The chain has TRBV6-1 and TRBJ2-3, with D tentatively TRBD1 (6 bases). With 2 bases removed from V and 6 bases from J, the gap between germline ends came to 15 bases. From germline, CDR1 is MNHNS and CDR2 SASEGT. The CDR3 totals 15 residues.

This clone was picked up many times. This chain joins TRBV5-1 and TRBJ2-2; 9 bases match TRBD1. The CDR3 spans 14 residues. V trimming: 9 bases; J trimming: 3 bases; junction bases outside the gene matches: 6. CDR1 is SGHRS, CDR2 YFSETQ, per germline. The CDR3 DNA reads TGCGCCACAAGACAGGGGGTGGACACCGGGGAGCTGTTTTTT. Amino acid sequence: CATRQGVDTGELFF.

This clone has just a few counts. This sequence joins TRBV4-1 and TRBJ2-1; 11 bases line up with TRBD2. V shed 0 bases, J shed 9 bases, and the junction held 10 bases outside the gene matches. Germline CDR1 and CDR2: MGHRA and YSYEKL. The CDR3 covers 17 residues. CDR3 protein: CASSQESLAGGFGEQFF. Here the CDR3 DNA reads TGCGCCAGCAGCCAAGAAAGTCTAGCGGGGGGTTTTGGTGAGCAGTTCTTC.

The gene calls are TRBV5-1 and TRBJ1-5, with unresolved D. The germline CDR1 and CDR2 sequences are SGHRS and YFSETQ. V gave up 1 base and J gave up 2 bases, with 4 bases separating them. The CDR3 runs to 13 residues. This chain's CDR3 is CASSLQGNQPQHF. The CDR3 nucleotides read TGCGCCAGCAGCTTGCAGGGCAATCAGCCCCAGCATTTT.

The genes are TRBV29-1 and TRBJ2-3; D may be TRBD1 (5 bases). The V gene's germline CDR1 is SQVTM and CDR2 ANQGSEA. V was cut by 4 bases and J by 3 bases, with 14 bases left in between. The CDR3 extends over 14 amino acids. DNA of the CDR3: TGCAGCGTTGCGGAGTGGCAGGGTACAGATACGCAGTATTTT. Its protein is CSVAEWQGTDTQYF.

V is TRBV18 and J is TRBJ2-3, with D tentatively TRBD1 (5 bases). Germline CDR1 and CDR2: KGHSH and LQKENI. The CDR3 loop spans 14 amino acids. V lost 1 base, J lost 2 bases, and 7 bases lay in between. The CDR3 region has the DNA TGTGCCAGCTCACCACGGGGCTACACAGATACGCAGTATTTT. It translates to CASSPRGYTDTQYF.

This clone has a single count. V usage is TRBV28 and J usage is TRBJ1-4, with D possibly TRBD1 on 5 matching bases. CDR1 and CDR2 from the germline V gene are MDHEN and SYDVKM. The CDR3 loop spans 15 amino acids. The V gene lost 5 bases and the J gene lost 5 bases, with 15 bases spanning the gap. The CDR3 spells CASSPAGAGNEKLFF. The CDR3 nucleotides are TGTGCCAGCAGTCCCGCTGGGGCAGGAAATGAAAAACTGTTTTTT.

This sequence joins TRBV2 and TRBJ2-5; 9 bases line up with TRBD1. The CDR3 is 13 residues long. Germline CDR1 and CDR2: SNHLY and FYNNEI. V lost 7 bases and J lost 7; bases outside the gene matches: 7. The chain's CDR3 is CASTEGQGGTQYF. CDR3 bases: TGTGCCAGCACCGAGGGACAGGGAGGGACCCAGTACTTC.

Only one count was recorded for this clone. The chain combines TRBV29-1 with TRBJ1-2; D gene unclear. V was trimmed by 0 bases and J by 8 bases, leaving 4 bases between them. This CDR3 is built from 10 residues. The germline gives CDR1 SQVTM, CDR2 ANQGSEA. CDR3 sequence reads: CSVEDLGYTF. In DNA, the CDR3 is TGCAGCGTTGAAGATCTAGGCTACACCTTC.

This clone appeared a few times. DNA of the CDR3: TGTGCCAGTAGTGCACAGGGGGCTTATGGCTACACCTTC. It is translated as CASSAQGAYGYTF. The rearrangement uses TRBV19 and TRBJ1-2; 9 bases map to TRBD1. V dropped 5 bases and J dropped 5; count of bases not matched to a gene: 3. The CDR3 extends over 13 amino acids. CDR1 and CDR2 (germline): LNHDA, SQIVND (reference sequence).

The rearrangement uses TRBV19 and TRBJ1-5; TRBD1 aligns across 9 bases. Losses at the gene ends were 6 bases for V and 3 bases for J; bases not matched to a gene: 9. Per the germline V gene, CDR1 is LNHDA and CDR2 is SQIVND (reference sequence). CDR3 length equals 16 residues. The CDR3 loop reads CASSYRGPGHNQPQHF. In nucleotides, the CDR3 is TGTGCCAGTAGCTACAGGGGGCCTGGACACAATCAGCCCCAGCATTTT.

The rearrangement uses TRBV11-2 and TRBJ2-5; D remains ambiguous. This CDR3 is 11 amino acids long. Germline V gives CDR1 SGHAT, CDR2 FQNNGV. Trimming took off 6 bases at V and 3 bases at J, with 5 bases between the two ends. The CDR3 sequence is CASSPKETQYF. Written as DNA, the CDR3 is TGTGCCAGCAGTCCAAAAGAGACCCAGTACTTC.

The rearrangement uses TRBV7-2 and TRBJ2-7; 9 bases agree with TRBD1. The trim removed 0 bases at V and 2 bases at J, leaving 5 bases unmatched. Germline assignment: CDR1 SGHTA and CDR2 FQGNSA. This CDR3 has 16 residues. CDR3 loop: CASSLAGTGYAYEQYF. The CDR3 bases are TGTGCCAGCAGCTTAGCCGGGACAGGGTATGCCTACGAGCAGTACTTC.

This CDR3 reads CASSPNPRDRVGGYTF. The CDR3 DNA reads as TGTGCCAGCAGTCCCAATCCTCGGGACAGGGTTGGTGGCTACACCTTC. V and J are TRBV28 and TRBJ1-2, with 9 bases fitting TRBD1. V shed 5 bases, J shed 7 bases, and the junction held 14 bases outside the gene matches. Looked up from germline, CDR1 is MDHEN and CDR2 is SYDVKM. This CDR3 has 16 residues.

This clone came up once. The CDR3 here is CASSEAGGGSAEAFF. The CDR3, as DNA: TGTGCCAGCAGTGAAGCCGGGGGGGGGTCCGCTGAAGCTTTCTTT. This sequence joins TRBV6-1 and TRBJ1-1, with D possibly being TRBD1 (5 bases). Trimming stripped 0 bases from V and 6 bases from J, with 14 bases between. The CDR3 contains 15 residues. The germline gives CDR1 MNHNS, CDR2 SASEGT.